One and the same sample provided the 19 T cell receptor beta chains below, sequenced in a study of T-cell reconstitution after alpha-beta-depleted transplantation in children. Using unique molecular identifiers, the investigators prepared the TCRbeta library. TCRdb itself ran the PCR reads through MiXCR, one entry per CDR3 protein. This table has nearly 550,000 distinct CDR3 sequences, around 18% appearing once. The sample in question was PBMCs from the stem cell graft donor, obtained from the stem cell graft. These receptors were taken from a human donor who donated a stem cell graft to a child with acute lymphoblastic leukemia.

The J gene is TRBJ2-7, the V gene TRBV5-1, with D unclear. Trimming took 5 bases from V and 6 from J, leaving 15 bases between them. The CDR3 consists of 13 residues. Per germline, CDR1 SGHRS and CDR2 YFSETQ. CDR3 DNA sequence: TGCGCCAGCAGGTCCTCAGCCAGTCGCGAGCAGTACTTC. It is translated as CASRSSASREQYF.

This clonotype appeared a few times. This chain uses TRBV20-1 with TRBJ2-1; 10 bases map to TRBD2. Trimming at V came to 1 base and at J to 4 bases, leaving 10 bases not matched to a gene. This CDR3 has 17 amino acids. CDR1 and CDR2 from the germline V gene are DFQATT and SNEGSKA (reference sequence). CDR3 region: CSARGNVLAGTYNEQFF. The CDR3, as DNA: TGCAGTGCTAGAGGGAACGTACTAGCGGGGACATACAATGAGCAGTTCTTC.

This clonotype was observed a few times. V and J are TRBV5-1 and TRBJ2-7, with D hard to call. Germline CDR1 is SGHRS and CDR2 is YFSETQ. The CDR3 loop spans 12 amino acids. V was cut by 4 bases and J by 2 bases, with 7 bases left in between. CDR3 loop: CASSTETYEQYF. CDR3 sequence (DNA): TGCGCCAGCAGCACCGAGACCTACGAGCAGTACTTC.

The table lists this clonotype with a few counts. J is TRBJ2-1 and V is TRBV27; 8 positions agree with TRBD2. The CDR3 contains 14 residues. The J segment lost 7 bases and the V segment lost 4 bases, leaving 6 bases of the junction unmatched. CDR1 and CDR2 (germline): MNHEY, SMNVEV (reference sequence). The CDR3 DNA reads TGTGCCAGCAGTTCCCGGGAGGGACCGAATGAGCAGTTCTTC. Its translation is CASSSREGPNEQFF.

The CDR3 DNA sequence: TGTGCCAGCAGACTGGAGGGTTGGCCTTCCTACGAGCAGTACTTC. It is translated as CASRLEGWPSYEQYF. This rearrangement joins TRBV12-3 or TRBV12-4 to TRBJ2-7; weak D call: TRBD2 (6 bases). This CDR3 has 15 amino acids. The germline V and J ends were trimmed by 6 bases and 1 base, with 16 bases remaining between them.

DNA of the CDR3: TGTGCCACCTGGACTAGCGGGAGTGATGAGCAGTTCTTC. This gives the protein CATWTSGSDEQFF. The V call is TRBV19, the J call TRBJ2-1, with 13 nucleotides matching TRBD2. Trimming took 10 bases from V and 8 from J; bases not matched to a gene: 5. CDR1 is LNHDA and CDR2 is SQIVND in the germline V gene (reference sequence). This CDR3 region has 13 residues.

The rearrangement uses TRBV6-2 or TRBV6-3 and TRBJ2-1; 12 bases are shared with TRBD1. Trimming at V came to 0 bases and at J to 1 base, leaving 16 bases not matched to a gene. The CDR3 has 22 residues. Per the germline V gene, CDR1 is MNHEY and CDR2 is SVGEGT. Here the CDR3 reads CASSYSTIRDRGRGASYNEQFF. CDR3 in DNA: TGTGCCAGCAGTTACTCGACTATACGGGACAGGGGGCGAGGGGCGTCCTACAATGAGCAGTTCTTC.

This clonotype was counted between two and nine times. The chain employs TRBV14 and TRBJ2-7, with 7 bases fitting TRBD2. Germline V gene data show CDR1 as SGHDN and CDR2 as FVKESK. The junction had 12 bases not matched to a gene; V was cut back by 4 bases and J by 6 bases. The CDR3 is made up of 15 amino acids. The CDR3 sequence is CASSPLRGASGEQYF. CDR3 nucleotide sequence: TGTGCCAGCAGCCCCCTTAGAGGGGCTAGCGGCGAGCAGTACTTC. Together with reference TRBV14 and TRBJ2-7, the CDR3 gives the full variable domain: EAGVTQFPSHSVIEKGQTVTLRCDPISGHDNLYWYRRVMGKEIKFLLHFVKESKQDESGMPNNRFLAERTGGTYSTLKVQPAELEDSGVYFCASSPLRGASGEQYFGPGTRLTVT.

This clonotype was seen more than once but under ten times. CDR3 in DNA: TGTGCCAGTAGTATAGCCGGGACAGGGACCTACGAGCAGTACTTC. Translation gives CASSIAGTGTYEQYF. V gene TRBV19 combines with J gene TRBJ2-7; TRBD1 matches 9 bases. Germline CDR1 is LNHDA and CDR2 is SQIVND (reference sequence). With V trimmed by 1 base and J by 2 bases, 3 bases remained unmatched. CDR3 size: 15 residues.

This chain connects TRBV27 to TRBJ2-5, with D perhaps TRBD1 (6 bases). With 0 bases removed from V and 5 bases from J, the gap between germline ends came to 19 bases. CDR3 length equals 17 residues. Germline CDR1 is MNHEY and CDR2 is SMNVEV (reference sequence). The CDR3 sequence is CASSLSPFRGSGETQYF. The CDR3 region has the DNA TGTGCCAGCAGTTTATCCCCCTTCAGGGGATCGGGGGAGACCCAGTACTTC.

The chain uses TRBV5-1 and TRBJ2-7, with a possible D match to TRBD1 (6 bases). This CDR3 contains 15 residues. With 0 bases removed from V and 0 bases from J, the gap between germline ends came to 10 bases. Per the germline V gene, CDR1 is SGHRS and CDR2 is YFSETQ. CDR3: CASSLARGSSYEQYF. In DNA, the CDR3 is TGCGCCAGCAGCTTGGCTAGGGGGAGCTCCTACGAGCAGTACTTC.

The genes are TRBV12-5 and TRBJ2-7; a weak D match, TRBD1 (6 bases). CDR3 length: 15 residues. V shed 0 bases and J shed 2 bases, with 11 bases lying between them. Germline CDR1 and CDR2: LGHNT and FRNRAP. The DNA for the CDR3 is TGTGCTAGTGGTTTGGTAGATTGGACAGCCTACGAGCAGTACTTC. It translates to CASGLVDWTAYEQYF.

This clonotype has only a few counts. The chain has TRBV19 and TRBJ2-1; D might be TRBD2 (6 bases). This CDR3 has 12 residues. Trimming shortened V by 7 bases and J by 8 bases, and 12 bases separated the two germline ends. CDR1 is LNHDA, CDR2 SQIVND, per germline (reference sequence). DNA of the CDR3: TGTGCCAGTACCGAACGCGGGGATGAGCAGTTCTTC. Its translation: CASTERGDEQFF.

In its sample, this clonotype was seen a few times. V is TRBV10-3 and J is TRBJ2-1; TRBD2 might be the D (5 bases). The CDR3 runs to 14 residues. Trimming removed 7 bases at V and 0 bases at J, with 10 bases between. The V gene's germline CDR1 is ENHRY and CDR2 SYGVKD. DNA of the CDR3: TGTGCCATCAAGCTTAGCGACTCCTACAATGAGCAGTTCTTC. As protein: CAIKLSDSYNEQFF.

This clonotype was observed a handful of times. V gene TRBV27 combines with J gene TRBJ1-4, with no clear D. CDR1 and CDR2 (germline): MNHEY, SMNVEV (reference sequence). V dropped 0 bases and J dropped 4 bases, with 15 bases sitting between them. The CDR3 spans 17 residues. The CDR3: CASSLSSWVADNEKLFF. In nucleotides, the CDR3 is TGTGCCAGCAGTTTATCGAGCTGGGTGGCAGATAATGAAAAACTGTTTTTT.

DNA for the CDR3: TGCAGCGTTGACGGGCTAGCGGGAGTAGGGATGGATGAGCAGTTCTTC. Encoded protein: CSVDGLAGVGMDEQFF. The gene calls are TRBV29-1 and TRBJ2-1; 10 positions agree with TRBD2. Trimming took 3 bases from V and 8 from J; bases not matched to a gene: 13. The CDR3 is made up of 16 amino acids. Per the germline V gene, CDR1 is SQVTM and CDR2 is ANQGSEA.

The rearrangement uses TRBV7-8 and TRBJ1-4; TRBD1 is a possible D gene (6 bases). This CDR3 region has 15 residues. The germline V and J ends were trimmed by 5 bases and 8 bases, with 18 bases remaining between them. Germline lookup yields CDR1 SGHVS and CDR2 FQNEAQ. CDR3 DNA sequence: TGTGCCAGCAGCCCTTTCCGGGACACGTACGAAAAACTGTTTTTT. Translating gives CASSPFRDTYEKLFF. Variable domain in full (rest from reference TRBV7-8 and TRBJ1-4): GAGVSQSPRYKVAKRGQDVALRCDPISGHVSLFWYQQALGQGPEFLTYFQNEAQLDKSGLPSDRFFAERPEGSVSTLKIQRTQQEDSAVYLCASSPFRDTYEKLFFGSGTQLSVL.

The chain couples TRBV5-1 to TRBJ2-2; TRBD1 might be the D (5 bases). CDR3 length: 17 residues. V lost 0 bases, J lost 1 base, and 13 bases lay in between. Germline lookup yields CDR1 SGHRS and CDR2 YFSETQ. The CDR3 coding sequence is TGCGCCAGCAGCTTGGAGGGTAACAGGAGGAACACCGGGGAGCTGTTTTTT. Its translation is CASSLEGNRRNTGELFF.

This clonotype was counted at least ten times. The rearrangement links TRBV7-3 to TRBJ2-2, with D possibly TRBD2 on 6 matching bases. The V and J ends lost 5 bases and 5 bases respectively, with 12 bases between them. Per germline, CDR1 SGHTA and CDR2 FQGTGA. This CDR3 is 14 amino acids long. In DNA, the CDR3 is TGTGCCAGCAGCGCGAACGGGGGAACCGGGGAGCTGTTTTTT. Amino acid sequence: CASSANGGTGELFF.